The 31 T cell receptor beta chains given below trace back to one sample, sequenced in a study of shared clonotypes between healthy human individuals. Assay used: immunoSEQ multiplex PCR; TCRdb lists only in-frame clones, some missing. The sample comprises 950,000 to 1,100,000 clones, about three quarters of which are singletons, and about 1.5% rests with the top ten. The specimen sequenced was memory CD4+ T cells sorted from blood. The subset: CD45RA-negative fraction. The receptors here all came from a man aged 18 to 35 in good health.

V and J are TRBV7-9 and TRBJ1-6, with 9 nucleotides matching TRBD1. The CDR3 is made up of 19 amino acids. V gave up 5 bases and J gave up 0 bases; unmatched junction bases: 11. Germline-derived CDR1 and CDR2 are SEHNR and FQNEAQ (reference sequence). In DNA, the CDR3 is TGTGCCAGCAGCGCCGCAGGGGGGACAGGGAGCTCCTATAATTCACCCCTCCACTTT. Encoded protein: CASSAAGGTGSSYNSPLHF.

On this clone: Different DNA sequences within this sample yield the same CDR3. The chain links TRBV30 to TRBJ1-4; unclear D gene. V was pared by 0 bases and J by 8 bases, with 7 bases between. Germline-derived CDR1 and CDR2 are GTSNPN and SVGIG (reference sequence). The CDR3 spans 12 residues. CDR3 residues: CAWSVAREKLFF. CDR3 DNA sequence: TGTGCCTGGAGTGTTGCGAGGGAAAAACTGTTTTTT.

The genes are TRBV2 and TRBJ2-5; 7 nucleotides align to TRBD1. V lost 4 bases, J lost 5 bases, and 4 bases stayed unmatched. The CDR3 runs to 13 residues. Germline assignment: CDR1 SNHLY and CDR2 FYNNEI. CDR3 region: CASSGAQGETQYF. The DNA of the CDR3 is TGTGCCAGCAGTGGCGCACAGGGGGAGACCCAGTACTTC.

V gene TRBV5-4 combines with J gene TRBJ2-3, with D possibly being TRBD2 (6 bases). This CDR3 comprises 12 residues. V was cut by 3 bases and J by 6 bases, with 8 bases left in between. CDR1 SGHNT and CDR2 YYREEE come from the germline V gene (reference sequence). The CDR3 DNA sequence: TGTGCCAGCAGCTGGGACTCCGATACGCAGTATTTT. Translating gives CASSWDSDTQYF.

The chain combines TRBV11-2 with TRBJ2-2; D assignment may be TRBD1 or TRBD2 (5 bases each). The CDR3 covers 17 residues. V was cut by 4 bases and J by 2 bases, with 17 bases left in between. In germline, CDR1 is SGHAT, CDR2 FQNNGV. DNA of the CDR3: TGTGCCAGCAGCTCTCGGGCCCGGGGACCTAACACCGGGGAGCTGTTTTTT. As protein: CASSSRARGPNTGELFF.

This clone has more than one count but fewer than ten. This chain joins TRBV25-1 and TRBJ2-7, with TRBD2 matching 7 bases. Trimming took 5 bases from V and 7 from J; bases not matched to a gene: 14. The CDR3 contains 15 residues. Germline V gene sequence: CDR1 MGHDK, CDR2 SYGVNS. CDR3 nucleotides: TGTGCCAGCAGTCCCCTTGGGGGAGGGCAACGGGAGCAGTACTTC. It is translated as CASSPLGGGQREQYF.

In regard to this clone: The junction departs from the called germline gene at one end, perhaps through a read error. The chain joins TRBV2 to TRBJ1-3, with D perhaps matching TRBD1 (5 bases). CDR3 length: 14 amino acids. Per germline, CDR1 SNHLY and CDR2 FYNNEI. Here the CDR3 DNA reads TGTGCCAACAGTGCCGGGACCAGTGGAAACACCATATATTTT. Protein product: CANSAGTSGNTIYF.

V gene TRBV29-1 combines with J gene TRBJ2-2; D is uncertain. With 1 base removed from V and 4 bases from J, the gap between germline ends came to 10 bases. Germline lookup yields CDR1 SQVTM and CDR2 ANQGSEA. The CDR3 loop spans 14 amino acids. The CDR3 loop is CSVEVPIPTGELFF. As DNA, the CDR3 is TGCAGCGTTGAAGTACCCATTCCCACCGGGGAGCTGTTTTTT.

The gene calls are TRBV2 and TRBJ2-5, with D unclear. With 6 bases removed from V and 0 bases from J, the gap between germline ends came to 8 bases. Germline-derived CDR1 and CDR2 are SNHLY and FYNNEI. The CDR3 consists of 13 residues. Here the CDR3 reads CASSWRYQETQYF. The DNA for the CDR3 is TGTGCCAGCAGCTGGCGGTACCAAGAGACCCAGTACTTC.

The CDR3 spells CATSRDSGANNQPQHF. The DNA of the CDR3 is TGTGCCACCAGCAGAGATTCCGGGGCGAACAATCAGCCCCAGCATTTT. This sequence joins TRBV15 and TRBJ1-5; D might be TRBD1 (5 bases). CDR3 length: 16 amino acids. Trimming took off 0 bases at V and 3 bases at J, with 12 bases between the two ends. Germline V gene data show CDR1 as LNHNV and CDR2 as YYDKDF (reference sequence). Supplemented by reference TRBV15 and TRBJ1-5, the full variable domain reads DAMVIQNPRYQVTQFGKPVTLSCSQTLNHNVMYWYQQKSSQAPKLLFHYYDKDFNNEADTPDNFQSRRPNTSFCFLDIRSPGLGDTAMYLCATSRDSGANNQPQHFGDGTRLSIL.

There are a few counts of this clone. The chain couples TRBV27 to TRBJ1-6; D unresolved. Per the germline V gene, CDR1 is MNHEY and CDR2 is SMNVEV (reference sequence). The ends were cut back, 8 bases at V and 9 bases at J, with 14 bases in the middle. The CDR3 runs 13 residues. The CDR3 reads CASGFPVGSPLHF. In DNA form, the CDR3 reads TGTGCCAGCGGGTTTCCGGTGGGTTCACCCCTCCACTTT.

Only one count was recorded for this clone. CDR3 sequence: CASSEAGRNTQYF. CDR3 DNA sequence: TGTGCCAGTAGTGAGGCCGGGAGAAATACGCAGTATTTT. The chain combines TRBV19 with TRBJ2-3, with a tentative D call TRBD2 (6 bases). The V gene lost 5 bases and the J gene lost 7 bases, with 13 bases spanning the gap. The CDR3 sequence is 13 residues long. The germline CDR1 and CDR2 sequences are LNHDA and SQIVND (reference sequence).

This clone was observed a few times. The chain couples TRBV7-3 to TRBJ2-2; 10 bases are a match to TRBD1. CDR1 and CDR2 (germline): SGHTA, FQGTGA. V was clipped by 4 bases and J by 4 bases; unmatched bases: 6. This CDR3 is built from 16 residues. The CDR3 DNA sequence: TGTGCCAGCAGCTCATTCGGGACAGGGGTCACCGGGGAGCTGTTTTTT. Its protein product is CASSSFGTGVTGELFF. The full variable domain, with the rest looked up from reference TRBV7-3 and TRBJ2-2, is GAGVSQTPSNKVTEKGKYVELRCDPISGHTALYWYRQSLGQGPEFLIYFQGTGAADDSGLPNDRFFAVRPEGSVSTLKIQRTERGDSAVYLCASSSFGTGVTGELFFGEGSRLTVL.

The CDR3 loop is CASSAGTGLNTEAFF. CDR3 DNA: TGTGCCAGCTCGGCCGGGACAGGATTGAACACTGAAGCTTTCTTT. The chain links TRBV18 to TRBJ1-1; 8 nucleotides match TRBD1. After removal of 6 bases from V and 0 bases from J, the junction contained 6 bases not matched to a gene. Germline values: CDR1 KGHSH, CDR2 LQKENI. The CDR3 sequence is 15 residues long.

This clone was recorded a few times. The chain recombines TRBV4-2 with TRBJ1-3; D gene uncertain. V lost 0 bases and J lost 0, with 15 bases in between. Germline lookup yields CDR1 LGHNA and CDR2 YNFKEQ. This CDR3 region has 18 residues. CDR3 in amino acids: CASSQDLPGSSSGNTIYF. The CDR3 DNA reads as TGTGCCAGCAGCCAAGATCTCCCGGGCAGCTCCTCTGGAAACACCATATATTTT.

The V gene is TRBV10-2, the J gene TRBJ2-2, with D possibly called TRBD1 or TRBD2 (6 bases each). Germline V lookup: CDR1 WSHSY, CDR2 SAAADI. V was trimmed by 8 bases and J by 3 bases, leaving 13 bases between them. The CDR3 length is 14 residues. The CDR3 DNA follows: TGCGCCAGCGTGCCGAGGGGGGACACCGGGGAGCTGTTTTTT. This codes for CASVPRGDTGELFF.

As DNA, the CDR3 is TGTGCCGGACCCGGTGGGGGGGCGACAGATACGCAGTATTTT. The encoded protein is CAGPGGGATDTQYF. The chain employs TRBV30 and TRBJ2-3; tentative D call: TRBD2 (7 bases). The CDR3 sequence is 14 residues long. V was shortened by 8 bases and J by 3 bases, with 18 bases between the two germline ends. The germline CDR1 and CDR2 sequences are GTSNPN and SVGIG (reference sequence). Together with reference TRBV30 and TRBJ2-3, the CDR3 gives the full variable domain: SQTIHQWPATLVQPVGSPLSLECTVEGTSNPNLYWYRQAAGRGLQLLFYSVGIGQISSEVPQNLSASRPQDRQFILSSKKLLLSDSGFYLCAGPGGGATDTQYFGPGTRLTVL.

There are a few counts of this clone. The chain uses TRBV30 and TRBJ1-2; 9 nucleotides match TRBD1. V shed 6 bases, J shed 6 bases, and the junction held 5 bases outside the gene matches. Germline CDR1 reads GTSNPN; CDR2 reads SVGIG (reference sequence). CDR3 length: 12 residues. CDR3 in amino acids: CACLGQGDGYTF. CDR3 in DNA: TGTGCCTGCTTGGGACAGGGTGATGGCTACACCTTC.

The rearrangement uses TRBV20-1 and TRBJ2-3; D is undetermined. CDR1 and CDR2 (germline): DFQATT, SNEGSKA (reference sequence). The V gene lost 5 bases and the J gene lost 6 bases, with 9 bases spanning the gap. This CDR3 region has 11 residues. The CDR3 region has the DNA TGCAGTGCTCCCGGTGCCGATACGCAGTATTTT. This translates into CSAPGADTQYF.

J is TRBJ2-5 and V is TRBV28; the match to TRBD1 covers 9 bases. The J call could be wrong; TRBJ2-7 is a better fit for the DNA end. The CDR3 sequence is 15 residues long. Germline lookup yields CDR1 MDHEN and CDR2 SYDVKM. The chain's CDR3 is CASSLTDRGAYEQYF. The DNA for the CDR3 is TGTGCCAGCAGCCTGACGGACAGGGGCGCCTACGAGCAGTACTTC.

With regard to this clone: Other DNA sequences in this sample translate to the same CDR3. The gene calls are TRBV19 and TRBJ1-3; D not certain. This CDR3 region has 14 residues. V was cut by 3 bases and J by 0 bases, with 6 bases left in between. Germline assignment: CDR1 LNHDA and CDR2 SQIVND (reference sequence). The CDR3 loop reads CASSIRSSGNTIYF. In DNA, the CDR3 is TGTGCCAGTAGTATCAGGAGCTCTGGAAACACCATATATTTT. Drawing the rest from reference TRBV19 and TRBJ1-3, the complete variable domain is DGGITQSPKYLFRKEGQNVTLSCEQNLNHDAMYWYRQDPGQGLRLIYYSQIVNDFQKGDIAEGYSVSREKKESFPLTVTSAQKNPTAFYLCASSIRSSGNTIYFGEGSWLTVV.

This chain links TRBV7-9 with TRBJ2-2; 11 bases map to TRBD1. V trimming: 5 bases; J trimming: 6 bases; junction bases outside the gene matches: 8. This CDR3 region has 16 residues. Germline-derived CDR1 and CDR2 are SEHNR and FQNEAQ (reference sequence). CDR3 region: CASSRLGQGAPGELFF. DNA of the CDR3: TGTGCCAGCAGCCGCCTAGGACAGGGGGCCCCCGGGGAGCTGTTTTTT.

The genes are TRBV5-1 and TRBJ2-3; TRBD2 agrees at 7 bases. Per the germline V gene, CDR1 is SGHRS and CDR2 is YFSETQ. Unmatched junction bases numbered 9, after V lost 4 bases and J lost 1 base. The CDR3 loop spans 16 amino acids. The CDR3 is CASSPAPAGRTDTQYF. Here the CDR3 DNA reads TGCGCCAGCAGCCCCGCCCCAGCGGGACGCACAGATACGCAGTATTTT.

This clone was counted once. The gene calls are TRBV10-2 and TRBJ2-3, with 8 bases that match TRBD2. The CDR3 runs to 15 residues. Germline values: CDR1 WSHSY, CDR2 SAAADI. The V gene end was trimmed by 6 bases and the J gene end by 6 bases; junction bases not matched to a gene: 11. The CDR3 nucleotides are TGCGCCAGCAGGGTGCTAGCGGGTGGACGCGATACGCAGTATTTT. This translates into CASRVLAGGRDTQYF.

The table lists this clone with a few counts. This chain uses TRBV7-9 with TRBJ1-3; D may be TRBD1 (6 bases). The V gene lost 5 bases and the J gene lost 6 bases, with 14 bases spanning the gap. From germline, CDR1 is SEHNR and CDR2 FQNEAQ (reference sequence). The CDR3 consists of 14 residues. The CDR3 spells CASSRRTVENTIYF. The DNA for the CDR3 is TGTGCCAGCAGCCGCCGGACAGTGGAAAACACCATATATTTT.

Note on this clone: In the same sample, other DNA sequences code for this CDR3. The chain has TRBV18 and TRBJ1-1, with a weak D call TRBD1 (5 bases). The V end lost 4 bases, the J end lost 0 bases, and 6 bases lay between the germline ends. Germline values: CDR1 KGHSH, CDR2 LQKENI. The CDR3 is made up of 13 amino acids. This chain's CDR3 is CASSQGLNTEAFF. DNA for the CDR3: TGTGCCAGCTCACAGGGGTTGAACACTGAAGCTTTCTTT.

This rearrangement joins TRBV28 to TRBJ1-2; D is unclear. The V end lost 3 bases, the J end lost 7 bases, and 15 bases lay between the germline ends. Germline loops: CDR1 MDHEN, CDR2 SYDVKM. The length of the CDR3 is 14 residues. CDR3 protein: CASSFRTDLTGYTF. For the CDR3, the DNA is TGTGCCAGCAGTTTCCGGACCGACCTTACTGGCTACACCTTC.

The J gene is TRBJ1-4, the V gene TRBV19; TRBD1 matches at 7 bases. Trimming removed 5 bases from V and 3 bases from J; junction bases left unmatched: 6. This CDR3 contains 15 residues. CDR1 is LNHDA, CDR2 SQIVND, per germline (reference sequence). The CDR3 spells CASSLRTGPNEKLFF. The CDR3, as DNA: TGTGCCAGTAGTCTAAGGACAGGACCTAATGAAAAACTGTTTTTT.

The chain employs TRBV2 and TRBJ1-5; D gene uncertain. Trimming shortened V by 6 bases and J by 1 base, and 16 bases separated the two germline ends. The CDR3 loop spans 16 amino acids. Per germline, CDR1 SNHLY and CDR2 FYNNEI. Here the CDR3 reads CASSERRIQSNQPQHF. CDR3 sequence (DNA): TGTGCCAGCAGCGAAAGACGGATCCAAAGCAATCAGCCCCAGCATTTT.

The chain combines TRBV28 with TRBJ1-1; TRBD1 matches at 8 bases. This CDR3 region has 18 residues. CDR1 and CDR2 from the germline V gene are MDHEN and SYDVKM. The V and J ends lost 3 bases and 5 bases, in that order; junction bases with no gene match: 17. The CDR3 is CASSFIPNWDRPMTEAFF. DNA for the CDR3: TGTGCCAGCAGTTTTATACCTAACTGGGACAGGCCAATGACTGAAGCTTTCTTT.

V usage is TRBV18 and J usage is TRBJ1-4, with 9 bases that match TRBD1. The CDR3 loop spans 13 amino acids. Losses at the gene ends were 5 bases for V and 8 bases for J; bases not matched to a gene: 3. Germline V lookup: CDR1 KGHSH, CDR2 LQKENI. CDR3 amino acids: CASSGTGREKLFF. The CDR3 DNA reads as TGTGCCAGCTCAGGGACAGGGAGAGAAAAACTGTTTTTT.